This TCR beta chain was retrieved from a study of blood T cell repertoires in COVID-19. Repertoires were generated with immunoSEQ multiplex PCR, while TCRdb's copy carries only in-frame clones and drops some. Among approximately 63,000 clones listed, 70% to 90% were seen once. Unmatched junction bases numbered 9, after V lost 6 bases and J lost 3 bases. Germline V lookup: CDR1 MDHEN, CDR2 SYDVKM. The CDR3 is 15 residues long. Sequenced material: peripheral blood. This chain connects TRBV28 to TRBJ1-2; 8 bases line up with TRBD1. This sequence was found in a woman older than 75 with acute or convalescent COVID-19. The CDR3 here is CASSRIDRGDYGYTF. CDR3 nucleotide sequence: TGTGCCAGCAGCAGAATCGACAGGGGCGACTATGGCTACACCTTC.